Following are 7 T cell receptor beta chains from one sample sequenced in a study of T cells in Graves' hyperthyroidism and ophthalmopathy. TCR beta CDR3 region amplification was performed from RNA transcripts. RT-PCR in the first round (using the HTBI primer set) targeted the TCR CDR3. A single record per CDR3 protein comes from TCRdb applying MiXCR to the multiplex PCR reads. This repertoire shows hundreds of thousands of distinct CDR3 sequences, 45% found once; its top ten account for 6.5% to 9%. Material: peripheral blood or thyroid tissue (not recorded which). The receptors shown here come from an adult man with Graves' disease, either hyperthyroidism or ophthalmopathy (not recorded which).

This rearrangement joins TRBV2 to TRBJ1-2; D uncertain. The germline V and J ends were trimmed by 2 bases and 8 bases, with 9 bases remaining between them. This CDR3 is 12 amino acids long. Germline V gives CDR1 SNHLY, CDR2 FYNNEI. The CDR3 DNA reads TGTGCCAGCAGTGAAAGGCAGTGGGGCTACACCTTC. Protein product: CASSERQWGYTF. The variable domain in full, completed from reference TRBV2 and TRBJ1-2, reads EPEVTQTPSHQVTQMGQEVILRCVPISNHLYFYWYRQILGQKVEFLVSFYNNEISEKSEIFDDQFSVERPDGSNFTLKIRSTKLEDSAMYFCASSERQWGYTFGSGTRLTVV.

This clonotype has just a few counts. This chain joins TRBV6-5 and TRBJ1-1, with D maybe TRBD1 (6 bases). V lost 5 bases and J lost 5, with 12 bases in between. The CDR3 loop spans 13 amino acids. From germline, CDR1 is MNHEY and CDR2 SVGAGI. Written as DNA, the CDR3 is TGTGCCAGCAGTACCAGGGGAAGGACTGAAGCTTTCTTT. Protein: CASSTRGRTEAFF.

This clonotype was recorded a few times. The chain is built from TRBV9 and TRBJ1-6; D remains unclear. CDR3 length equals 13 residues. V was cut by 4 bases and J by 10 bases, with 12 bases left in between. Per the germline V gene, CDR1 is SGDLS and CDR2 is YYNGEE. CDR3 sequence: CASSQVVGSPLHF. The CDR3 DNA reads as TGTGCCAGCAGCCAAGTGGTGGGATCACCCCTCCACTTT.

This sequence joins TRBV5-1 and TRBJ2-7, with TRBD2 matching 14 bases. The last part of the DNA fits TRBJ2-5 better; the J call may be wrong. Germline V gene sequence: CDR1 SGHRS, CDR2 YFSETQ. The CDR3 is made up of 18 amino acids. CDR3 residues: CASSSIGRLAGGQETQYF. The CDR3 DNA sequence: TGCGCCAGCAGCTCGATCGGACGACTAGCGGGAGGGCAAGAGACCCAGTACTTC.

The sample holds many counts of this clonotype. As DNA, the CDR3 is TGTGCCAGCAGCTTAAACCCGCCTGGAAACACCATATATTTT. This sequence encodes CASSLNPPGNTIYF. The chain uses TRBV7-9 and TRBJ1-3; D uncertain. Germline values: CDR1 SEHNR, CDR2 FQNEAQ (reference sequence). The germline V and J ends were trimmed by 2 bases and 2 bases, with 7 bases remaining between them. This CDR3 region has 14 residues.

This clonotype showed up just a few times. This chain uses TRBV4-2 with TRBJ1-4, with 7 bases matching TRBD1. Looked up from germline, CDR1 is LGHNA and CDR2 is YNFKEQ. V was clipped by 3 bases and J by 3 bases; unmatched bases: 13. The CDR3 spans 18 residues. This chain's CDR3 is CASSHYTQNRGPNEKLFF. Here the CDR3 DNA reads TGTGCCAGCAGCCACTACACCCAGAACAGGGGACCTAATGAAAAACTGTTTTTT.

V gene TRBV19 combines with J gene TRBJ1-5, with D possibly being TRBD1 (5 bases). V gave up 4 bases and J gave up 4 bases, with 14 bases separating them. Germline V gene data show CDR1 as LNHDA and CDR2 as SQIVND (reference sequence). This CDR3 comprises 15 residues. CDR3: CASSTRDGGNQPQHF. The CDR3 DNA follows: TGTGCCAGTAGTACCCGGGACGGGGGAAATCAGCCCCAGCATTTT.